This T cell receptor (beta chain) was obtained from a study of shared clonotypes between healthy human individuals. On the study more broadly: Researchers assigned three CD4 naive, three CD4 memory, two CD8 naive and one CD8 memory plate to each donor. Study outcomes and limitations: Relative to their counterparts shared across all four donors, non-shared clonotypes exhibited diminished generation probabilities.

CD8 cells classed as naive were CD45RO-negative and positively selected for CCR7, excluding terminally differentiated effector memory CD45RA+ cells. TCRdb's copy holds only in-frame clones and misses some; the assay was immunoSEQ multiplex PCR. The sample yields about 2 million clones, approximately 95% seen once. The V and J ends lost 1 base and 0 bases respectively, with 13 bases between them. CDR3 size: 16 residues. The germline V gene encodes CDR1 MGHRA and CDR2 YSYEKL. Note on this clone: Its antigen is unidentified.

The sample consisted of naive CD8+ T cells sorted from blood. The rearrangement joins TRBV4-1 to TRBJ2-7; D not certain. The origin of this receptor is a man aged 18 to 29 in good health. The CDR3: CASSQGKESPSYEQYF. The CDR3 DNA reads TGCGCCAGCAGCCAAGGAAAAGAATCGCCCTCCTACGAGCAGTACTTC.